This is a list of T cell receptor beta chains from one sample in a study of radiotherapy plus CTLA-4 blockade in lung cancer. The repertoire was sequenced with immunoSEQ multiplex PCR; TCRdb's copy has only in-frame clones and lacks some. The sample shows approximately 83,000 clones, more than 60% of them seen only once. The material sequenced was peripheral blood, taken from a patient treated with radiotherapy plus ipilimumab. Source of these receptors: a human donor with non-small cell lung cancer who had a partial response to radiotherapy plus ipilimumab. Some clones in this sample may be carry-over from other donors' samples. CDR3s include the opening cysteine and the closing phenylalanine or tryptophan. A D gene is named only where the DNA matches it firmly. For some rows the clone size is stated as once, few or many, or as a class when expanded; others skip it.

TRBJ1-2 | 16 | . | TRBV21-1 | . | TGTGCCAGCAGCAAAGTAGACAGGACGAGGGCTAATGGCTACACCTTC | CASSKVDRTRANGYTF
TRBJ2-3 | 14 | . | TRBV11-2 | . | TGTGCCAGCAGCTTAGACAGGGTGACAGATACGCAGTATTTT | CASSLDRVTDTQYF
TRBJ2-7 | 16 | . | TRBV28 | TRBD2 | TGTGCCAGCAGTCCTCTGGGGGGTAGCGGGCGTTACGAGCAGTACTTC | CASSPLGGSGRYEQYF
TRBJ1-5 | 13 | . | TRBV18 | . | TGTGCCAGCTCACCAGGCAGGGATTGGCCCCAGCATTTT | CASSPGRDWPQHF
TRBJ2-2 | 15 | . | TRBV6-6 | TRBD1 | TGTGCCAGTCTGTCAGACAGGGTCTACACCGGGGAGCTGTTTTTT | CASLSDRVYTGELFF
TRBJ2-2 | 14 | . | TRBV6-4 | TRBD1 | TGTGCCAGCAGACAGGGGGCCGACACCGGGGAGCTGTTTTTT | CASRQGADTGELFF
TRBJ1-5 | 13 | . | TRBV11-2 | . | TGTGCCAGCAGCTTAGAACACAATCAGCCCCAGCATTTT | CASSLEHNQPQHF
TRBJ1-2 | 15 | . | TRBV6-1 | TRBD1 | TGTGCCAGCACCGAGGGACAGGCCTTACGCTATGGCTACACCTTC | CASTEGQALRYGYTF
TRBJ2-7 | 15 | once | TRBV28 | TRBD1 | TGTGCCAGCAGCCGACCCGGGACAGGGGGCGACGAGCAGTACTTC | CASSRPGTGGDEQYF
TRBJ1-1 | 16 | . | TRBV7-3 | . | TGTGCCAGCAGCGAGAGTCCCTCCAGGGGCAGGATTGAAGCTTTCTTT | CASSESPSRGRIEAFF
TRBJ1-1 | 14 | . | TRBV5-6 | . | TGTGCCAGCAGCTTGCCTGGGGGGTACACTGAAGCTTTCTTT | CASSLPGGYTEAFF
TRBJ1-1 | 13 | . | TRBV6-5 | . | TGTGCCAGCAGTTATGGCAGTATCACTGAAGCTTTCTTT | CASSYGSITEAFF
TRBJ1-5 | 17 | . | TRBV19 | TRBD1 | TGTGCCAGTAGTTATTCGGCGGGACAGGGGAGGTATTGGCCCCAGCATTTT | CASSYSAGQGRYWPQHF
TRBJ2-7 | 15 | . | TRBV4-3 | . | TGCGCCAGCAGCCAAGGGTCAGGTGCAGGATACGAGCAGTACTTC | CASSQGSGAGYEQYF
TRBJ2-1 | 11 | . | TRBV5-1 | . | TGCGCCAGCAGCCCACAAACCGAGCAGTTCTTC | CASSPQTEQFF
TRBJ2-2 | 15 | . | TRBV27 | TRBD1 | TGTGCCAGCAGTTTCGGACAGGGGGTCACCGGGGAGCTGTTTTTT | CASSFGQGVTGELFF
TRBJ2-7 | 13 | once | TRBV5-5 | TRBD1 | TGTGCCAGCAGCTTCCAGGGGGCCTACGAGCAGTACTTC | CASSFQGAYEQYF
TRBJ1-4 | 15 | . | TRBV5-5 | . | TGTGCCAGCAGCTTGGGACAGGTCCCCTCGGGAAAACTGTTTTTT | CASSLGQVPSGKLFF
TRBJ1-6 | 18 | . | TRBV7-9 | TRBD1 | TGTGCCAGCAGCGGATACGGGACAGGGAGCTCCTATAATTCACCCCTCCACTTT | CASSGYGTGSSYNSPLHF
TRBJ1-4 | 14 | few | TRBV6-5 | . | TGTGCCAGCAGTTACGTGGGACAAGAGGAAAAACTGTTTTTT | CASSYVGQEEKLFF
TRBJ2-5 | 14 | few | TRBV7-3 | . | TGTGCCAGCAGCGCGGGACTGCCGGCGGAGACCCAGTACTTC | CASSAGLPAETQYF
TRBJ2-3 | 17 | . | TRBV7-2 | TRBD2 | TGTGCCAGCAGCCCGGGGGGGACTAGCGGGGGGGCATATACGCAGTATTTT | CASSPGGTSGGAYTQYF
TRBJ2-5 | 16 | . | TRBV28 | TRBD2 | TGTGCCAGCAGTCTCACACTAGCGGGAGGGAAAGAGACCCAGTACTTC | CASSLTLAGGKETQYF
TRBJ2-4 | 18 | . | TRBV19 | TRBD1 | TGTGCCAGTAGTACCCGGCTCTCCGGGACAGGGGCGTTAAACATTCAGTACTTC | CASSTRLSGTGALNIQYF
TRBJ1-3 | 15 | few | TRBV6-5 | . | TGTGCCAGCAGCGTAGGCAGACACTCTGGAAACACCATATATTTT | CASSVGRHSGNTIYF
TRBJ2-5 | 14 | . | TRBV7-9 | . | TGTGCCAGCAGCTTAGCGGGGGGTTACGAGACCCAGTACTTC | CASSLAGGYETQYF
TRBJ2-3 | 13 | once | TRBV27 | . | TGTGCCAGCAGTCCGAGCGGCACAGATACGCAGTATTTT | CASSPSGTDTQYF
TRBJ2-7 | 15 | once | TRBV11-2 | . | TGTGCCAGCAGCGGCTACCGGAGGCGGCCCTACGAGCAGTACTTC | CASSGYRRRPYEQYF
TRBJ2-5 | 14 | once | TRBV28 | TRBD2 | TGTGCCAGTACTAGCGGGAGGGCCGGGGAGACCCAGTACTTC | CASTSGRAGETQYF
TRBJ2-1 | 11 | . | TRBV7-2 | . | TGTGCCAGCAGCCAGATTGGTGAGCAGTTCTTC | CASSQIGEQFF
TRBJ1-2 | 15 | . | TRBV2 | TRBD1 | TGTGCCAGCAGTGAATCAGGGGGCCCTAACTATGGCTACACCTTC | CASSESGGPNYGYTF
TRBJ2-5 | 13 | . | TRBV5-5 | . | TGTGCCAGCAGTAGGGGGGGTTTGGAGACCCAGTACTTC | CASSRGGLETQYF
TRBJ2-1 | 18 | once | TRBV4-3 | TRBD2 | TGCGCCAGCAGCCAAGACCCCGTTACTAGCGGACTTAACAATGAGCAGTTCTTC | CASSQDPVTSGLNNEQFF
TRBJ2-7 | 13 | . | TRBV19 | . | TGTGCCAGTAGTATTTCACACATCCACGAGCAGTACTTC | CASSISHIHEQYF
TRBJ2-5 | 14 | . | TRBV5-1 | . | TGCGCCAGCAGCTCGCCCCAGGGTGGGGAGACCCAGTACTTC | CASSSPQGGETQYF
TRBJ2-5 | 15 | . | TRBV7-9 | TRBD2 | TGTGCCAGCAGCCGACTAGCGGGGGGTCAAGAGACCCAGTACTTC | CASSRLAGGQETQYF
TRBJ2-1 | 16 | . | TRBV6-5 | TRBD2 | TGTGCCAGCAGTTACGGCGGGAGGACCTCCTACAATGAGCAGTTCTTC | CASSYGGRTSYNEQFF
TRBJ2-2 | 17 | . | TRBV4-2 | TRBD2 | TGTGCCAGCAGCCAAGTTTTGGGACTAGCGGTCACCGGGGAGCTGTTTTTT | CASSQVLGLAVTGELFF
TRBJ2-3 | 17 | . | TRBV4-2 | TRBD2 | TGTGCCAGCAGCCAAGATCGAAGCGGGGGGCTGCCAGATACGCAGTATTTT | CASSQDRSGGLPDTQYF
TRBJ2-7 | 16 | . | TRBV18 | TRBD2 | TGTGCCAGCTCACCAGAGGCGGGGGACCTGGGGTACGAGCAGTACTTC | CASSPEAGDLGYEQYF
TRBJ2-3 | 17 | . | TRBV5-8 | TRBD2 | TGTGCCAGCAGCTTGGAAGCTACTAGCGGGGGGCCTAGTACGCAGTATTTT | CASSLEATSGGPSTQYF
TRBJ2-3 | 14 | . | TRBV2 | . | TGTGCCAGCAGTGAATTTGGCGGGATTGTTACGCAGTATTTT | CASSEFGGIVTQYF
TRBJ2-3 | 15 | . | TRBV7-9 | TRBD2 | TGTGCCAGCAGCCGTCGACTAGCGGGAGGACATACGCAGTATTTT | CASSRRLAGGHTQYF
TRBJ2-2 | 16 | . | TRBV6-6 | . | TGTGCCAGCAGTGTTTGGGAGGGGGGGAACACCGGGGAGCTGTTTTTT | CASSVWEGGNTGELFF
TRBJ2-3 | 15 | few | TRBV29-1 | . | TGCAGCGTTGAAGATCAAAGCCCGAGTTCAGATACGCAGTATTTT | CSVEDQSPSSDTQYF
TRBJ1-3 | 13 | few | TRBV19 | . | TGTGCCAGTAATCAGCAGGGTGGAAACACCATATATTTT | CASNQQGGNTIYF
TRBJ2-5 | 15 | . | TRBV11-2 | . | TGTGCCAGCAGCTTAGAGGCAGGGGCGCAAGAGACCCAGTACTTC | CASSLEAGAQETQYF
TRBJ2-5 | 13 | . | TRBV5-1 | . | TGCGCCAGCAGCTTGGGGGCGCAAGAGACCCAGTACTTC | CASSLGAQETQYF
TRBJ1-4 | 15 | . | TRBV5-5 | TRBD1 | TGTGCCAGCAGCTCCCAGGGGGCGGCTAATGAAAAACTGTTTTTT | CASSSQGAANEKLFF
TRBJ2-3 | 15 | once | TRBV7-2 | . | TGTGCCAGCAGCTTAAGCCGGCAGGCCACAGATACGCAGTATTTT | CASSLSRQATDTQYF
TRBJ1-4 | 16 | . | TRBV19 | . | TGTGCCAGTAGTAGCCCGGGAGCCCCATCTAATGAAAAACTGTTTTTT | CASSSPGAPSNEKLFF
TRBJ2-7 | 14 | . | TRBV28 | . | TGTGCCAGCAGTTTCCGACAGAGGAGCTACGAGCAGTACTTC | CASSFRQRSYEQYF